The present T cell receptor (beta chain) was sequenced within a study of T-cell reconstitution after alpha-beta-depleted transplantation in children. Findings of the study overall: A year had passed since transplant, and T-cell counts and diversity by then came mostly from newly produced T cells. Some patients owed their high day-60 TCRbeta diversity to surviving recipient T cells and thymic progenitors. There were reportedly several hundred expanded graft clones from which alpha-beta T cells came about two months after transplant.

Library preparation (for TCRbeta) was performed with unique molecular identifiers. TCRdb fed the PCR reads into MiXCR, producing one record per CDR3 protein. This sample yields fewer than 4,500 distinct CDR3 sequences, of which roughly 24% are seen a single time; 58% belongs to the top ten. The germline CDR1 and CDR2 sequences are SGHTS and YDEGEE. V lost 4 bases and J lost 1; bases outside the gene matches: 4. This CDR3 comprises 15 residues. This clonotype is large (0.1 to 1%) in the sample. What it recognizes is unknown. The starting material was PBMCs, mostly from graft donor cells, obtained 60 days after TCRalphabeta/CD19-depleted stem cell transplant. The gene calls are TRBV5-8 and TRBJ2-1; the match to TRBD2 covers 8 bases. This TCR derives from a boy in the first two years of life who had a stem cell transplant for acute myeloid leukemia, so the T cells may come from the graft donor. This CDR3 reads CASSAGGGSYNEQFF. The CDR3 DNA sequence: TGTGCCAGCAGCGCCGGCGGGGGGTCCTACAATGAGCAGTTCTTC. The complete variable domain, with remaining parts taken from reference TRBV5-8 and TRBJ2-1, reads EAGVTQSPTHLIKTRGQQATLRCSPISGHTSVYWYQQALGLGLQFLLWYDEGEERNRGNFPPRFSGRQFPNYSSELNVNALELEDSALYLCASSAGGGSYNEQFFGPGTRLTVL.